A single T cell receptor beta chain is shown here with its context. Its antigen is unidentified. V gave up 1 base and J gave up 1 base, with 13 bases separating them. CDR1 and CDR2 from the germline V gene are KGHSH and LQKENI. The CDR3 is 16 residues long. This sample is drawn from a study of immune evolution from preneoplasia to lung adenocarcinoma. Whole-study results and caveats: Normal lung had the highest top T cell clone frequencies. Later-stage lesions seemingly showed higher T cell density and diversity than normal lung.

Clones were read by immunoSEQ multiplex PCR, and TCRdb kept only the in-frame ones, dropping some. The data contain under 11,000 clones, about four fifths of them singletons. The source material was FFPE minimally invasive lung adenocarcinoma tissue. The chain is built from TRBV18 and TRBJ2-5; D uncertain. This TCR was recovered from a person between 55 and 80 years old with lung adenocarcinoma. The chain's CDR3 is CASSPQNLRAQETQYF. CDR3 bases: TGTGCCAGCTCACCACAAAACCTCAGAGCCCAAGAGACCCAGTACTTC.